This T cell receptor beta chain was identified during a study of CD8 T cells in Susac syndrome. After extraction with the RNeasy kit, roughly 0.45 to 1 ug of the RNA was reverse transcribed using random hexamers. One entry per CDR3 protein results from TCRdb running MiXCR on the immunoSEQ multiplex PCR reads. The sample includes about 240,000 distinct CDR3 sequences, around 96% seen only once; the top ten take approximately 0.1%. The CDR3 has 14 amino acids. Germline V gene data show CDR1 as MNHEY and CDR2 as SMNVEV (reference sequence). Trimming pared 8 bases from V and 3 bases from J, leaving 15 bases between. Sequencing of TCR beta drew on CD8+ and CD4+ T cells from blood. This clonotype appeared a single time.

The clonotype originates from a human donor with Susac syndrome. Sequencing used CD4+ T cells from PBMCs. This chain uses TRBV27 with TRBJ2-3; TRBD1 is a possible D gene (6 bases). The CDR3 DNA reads TGTGCCAGCGTCTTACAGGGTGGTACAGATACGCAGTATTTT. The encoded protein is CASVLQGGTDTQYF.